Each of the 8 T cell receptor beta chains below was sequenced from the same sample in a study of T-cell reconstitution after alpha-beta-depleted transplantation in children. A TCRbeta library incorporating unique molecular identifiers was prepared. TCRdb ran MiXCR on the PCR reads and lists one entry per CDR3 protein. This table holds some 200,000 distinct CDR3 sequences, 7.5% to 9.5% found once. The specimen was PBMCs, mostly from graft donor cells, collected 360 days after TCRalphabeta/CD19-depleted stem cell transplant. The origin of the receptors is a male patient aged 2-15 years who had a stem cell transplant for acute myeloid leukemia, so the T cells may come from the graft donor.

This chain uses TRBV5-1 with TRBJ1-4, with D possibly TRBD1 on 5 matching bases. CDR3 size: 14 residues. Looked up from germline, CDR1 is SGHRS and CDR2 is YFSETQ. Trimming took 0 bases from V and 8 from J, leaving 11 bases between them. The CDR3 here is CASSLGQKGEKLFF. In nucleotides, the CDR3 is TGCGCCAGCAGCTTGGGACAGAAGGGGGAAAAACTGTTTTTT.

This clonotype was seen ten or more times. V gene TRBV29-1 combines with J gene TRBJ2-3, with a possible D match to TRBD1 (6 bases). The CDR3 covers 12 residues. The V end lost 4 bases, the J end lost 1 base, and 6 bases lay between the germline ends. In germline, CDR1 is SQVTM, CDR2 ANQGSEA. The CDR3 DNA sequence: TGCAGCGTTGGACAGGGCACAGATACGCAGTATTTT. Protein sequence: CSVGQGTDTQYF.

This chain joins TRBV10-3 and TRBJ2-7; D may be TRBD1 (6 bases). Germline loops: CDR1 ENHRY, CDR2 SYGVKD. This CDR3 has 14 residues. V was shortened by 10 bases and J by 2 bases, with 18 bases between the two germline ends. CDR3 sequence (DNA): TGTGCCAAGGCCGGCAGAGACAGGCCCTACGAGCAGTACTTC. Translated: CAKAGRDRPYEQYF.

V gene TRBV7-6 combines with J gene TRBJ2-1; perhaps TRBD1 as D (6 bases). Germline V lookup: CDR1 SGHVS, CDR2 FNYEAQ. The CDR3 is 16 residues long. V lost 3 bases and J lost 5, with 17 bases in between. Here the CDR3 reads CASSFIRTESDNEQFF. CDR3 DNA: TGTGCCAGCAGCTTCATTCGGACAGAATCCGACAATGAGCAGTTCTTC.

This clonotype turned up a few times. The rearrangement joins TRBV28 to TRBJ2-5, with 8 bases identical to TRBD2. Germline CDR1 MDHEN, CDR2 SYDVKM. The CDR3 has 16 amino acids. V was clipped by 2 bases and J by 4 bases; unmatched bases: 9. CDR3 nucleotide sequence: TGTGCCAGCAGTTTAGGGCGGACTAGCCTTTTAGAGACCCAGTACTTC. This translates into CASSLGRTSLLETQYF.

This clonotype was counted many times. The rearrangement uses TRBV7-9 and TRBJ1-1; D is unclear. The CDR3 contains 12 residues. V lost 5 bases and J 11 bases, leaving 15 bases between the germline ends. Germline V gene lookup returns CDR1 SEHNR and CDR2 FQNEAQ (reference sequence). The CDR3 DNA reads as TGTGCCAGCAGCGACGGCCTTGTGAAGGCTTTCTTT. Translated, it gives CASSDGLVKAFF.

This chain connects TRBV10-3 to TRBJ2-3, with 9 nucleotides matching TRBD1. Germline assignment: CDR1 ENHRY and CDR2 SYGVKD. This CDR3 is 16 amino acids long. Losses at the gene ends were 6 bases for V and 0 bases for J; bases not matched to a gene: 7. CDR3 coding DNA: TGTGCCATCAGGTTCACCGGGACAGGGAGCACAGATACGCAGTATTTT. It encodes CAIRFTGTGSTDTQYF.

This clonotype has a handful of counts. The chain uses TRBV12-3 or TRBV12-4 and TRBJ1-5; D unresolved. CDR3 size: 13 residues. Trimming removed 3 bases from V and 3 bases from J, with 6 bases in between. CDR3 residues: CASSFDLNQPQHF. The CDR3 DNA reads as TGTGCCAGCAGTTTTGACCTCAATCAGCCCCAGCATTTT.